Listed here are 29 T cell receptor beta chains from one sample, sequenced in a study of blood T cell repertoires in COVID-19. The repertoire was sequenced with immunoSEQ multiplex PCR; TCRdb's copy has only in-frame clones and lacks some. This table holds about 160,000 clones, 80% to 95% found once. Sequenced sample: peripheral blood. The receptors originated from a woman in her 50s with acute or convalescent COVID-19.

The CDR3: CAWSPGNSPLHF. The CDR3 region has the DNA TGTGCCTGGAGTCCCGGGAATTCACCCCTCCACTTT. The rearrangement joins TRBV30 to TRBJ1-6; no clear D. This CDR3 spans 12 amino acids. The germline V gene encodes CDR1 GTSNPN and CDR2 SVGIG (reference sequence). The V end was cut by 2 bases, the J end by 7 bases, with 6 bases between.

V usage is TRBV6-1 and J usage is TRBJ2-7; 8 nucleotides match TRBD2. The V and J ends lost 10 bases and 6 bases, in that order; junction bases with no gene match: 14. This CDR3 spans 14 amino acids. The germline V gene has CDR1 MNHNS and CDR2 SASEGT. The CDR3 nucleotides are TGTGCCATCCGACTAGCGCAGGGGATTCGCGAGCAGTACTTC. Its translation: CAIRLAQGIREQYF.

The chain uses TRBV10-3 and TRBJ2-1; maybe TRBD2 (6 bases). This CDR3 has 15 amino acids. V was clipped by 5 bases and J by 2 bases, with 13 bases between them. The germline gives CDR1 ENHRY, CDR2 SYGVKD. In DNA, the CDR3 is TGTGCCATCAGTTCTTTCGGAGGGGCCTACAATGAGCAGTTCTTC. It translates to CAISSFGGAYNEQFF.

The chain employs TRBV24-1 and TRBJ1-2, with a tentative D call TRBD1 (6 bases). This CDR3 spans 15 amino acids. Trimming removed 3 bases from V and 1 base from J, with 11 bases in between. From germline, CDR1 is KGHDR and CDR2 SFDVKD. The CDR3 here is CATSDAKGDNYGYTF. CDR3 nucleotide sequence: TGTGCCACCAGTGATGCAAAGGGGGATAACTATGGCTACACCTTC.

V and J are TRBV20-1 and TRBJ2-7; D might be TRBD1 (6 bases). V lost 6 bases, J lost 2 bases, and 14 bases lay in between. This CDR3 has 13 amino acids. Germline V gene sequence: CDR1 DFQATT, CDR2 SNEGSKA (reference sequence). The CDR3 bases are TGCAGTGCCAGTTACACAGGGACCTACGAGCAGTACTTC. This sequence encodes CSASYTGTYEQYF.

This chain links TRBV10-3 with TRBJ1-5; no clear D. The germline V and J ends were trimmed by 4 bases and 0 bases, with 7 bases remaining between them. Germline V lookup: CDR1 ENHRY, CDR2 SYGVKD. The CDR3 consists of 14 residues. CDR3 in DNA: TGTGCCATCAGTGTAGAATATAGCAATCAGCCCCAGCATTTT. Its protein is CAISVEYSNQPQHF.

V and J are TRBV27 and TRBJ2-5, with TRBD2 matching 8 bases. J gave up 1 base and V 6 bases, and 4 bases lay outside the gene matches. CDR1 MNHEY and CDR2 SMNVEV come from the germline V gene (reference sequence). The CDR3 contains 14 residues. The CDR3 nucleotides are TGTGCCAGCAGGCCCCTAGCGGGCCAAGAGACCCAGTACTTC. Amino acids: CASRPLAGQETQYF.

V usage is TRBV18 and J usage is TRBJ1-5; D unclear. V gave up 5 bases and J gave up 10 bases, with 18 bases separating them. CDR3 length: 14 residues. Germline V CDR1 and CDR2: KGHSH, LQKENI. The CDR3 bases are TGTGCCAGCTCAAGAGGAGGCCCGATAGATCCCCAGCATTTT. It yields the protein CASSRGGPIDPQHF.

V is TRBV19 and J is TRBJ2-1; D perhaps matches TRBD1 (5 bases). Germline V gene sequence: CDR1 LNHDA, CDR2 SQIVND (reference sequence). V was clipped by 5 bases and J by 4 bases, with 9 bases between them. This CDR3 is built from 13 residues. The CDR3 coding sequence is TGTGCCAGTAGTTTGGACACATACAATGAGCAGTTCTTC. Its translation: CASSLDTYNEQFF.

The V call is TRBV9, the J call TRBJ1-1; TRBD1 might be the D (5 bases). V was shortened by 2 bases and J by 6 bases, with 11 bases between the two germline ends. CDR3 length: 13 amino acids. Germline V gene data show CDR1 as SGDLS and CDR2 as YYNGEE. CDR3 coding DNA: TGTGCCAGCAGCGTGGACCCGGGGGCTGAAGCTTTCTTT. This encodes CASSVDPGAEAFF.

The V call is TRBV25-1, the J call TRBJ2-3; maybe TRBD2 (6 bases). Trimming took off 3 bases at V and 1 base at J, with 14 bases between the two ends. CDR1 MGHDK and CDR2 SYGVNS come from the germline V gene. CDR3 length: 16 amino acids. The CDR3, as DNA: TGTGCCAGCAGTGAGTCGTGGGGGGTGGGCACAGATACGCAGTATTTT. As protein: CASSESWGVGTDTQYF.

This chain connects TRBV27 to TRBJ2-1, with a tentative D call TRBD1 (6 bases). Deletions cut 3 bases from V and 6 bases from J, with 12 bases between. Germline CDR1 reads MNHEY; CDR2 reads SMNVEV (reference sequence). The CDR3 covers 14 residues. CDR3: CASSLARGSNEQFF. The DNA of the CDR3 is TGTGCCAGCAGTTTGGCCAGGGGCAGCAATGAGCAGTTCTTC.

The chain links TRBV24-1 to TRBJ2-3; 9 bases match TRBD1. CDR1 is KGHDR and CDR2 is SFDVKD in the germline V gene. The trim removed 3 bases at V and 8 bases at J, leaving 8 bases unmatched. This CDR3 is built from 15 residues. The CDR3 DNA follows: TGTGCCACCAGTGATAGGGACAGGGATCTCCGTACGCAGTATTTT. Translating it yields CATSDRDRDLRTQYF.

This chain links TRBV10-3 with TRBJ2-5, with 9 bases matching TRBD2. Germline V gene data show CDR1 as ENHRY and CDR2 as SYGVKD. There are 19 residues in the CDR3. Germline trimming cut 0 bases from V and 5 bases from J; bases unmatched to any gene: 16. Here the CDR3 reads CAISESAGGLSEKAETQYF. In DNA form, the CDR3 reads TGTGCCATCAGTGAGTCGGCGGGAGGGCTTTCCGAAAAGGCGGAGACCCAGTACTTC.

V is TRBV20-1 and J is TRBJ2-3; D is uncertain. V dropped 4 bases and J dropped 2 bases, with 4 bases sitting between them. Germline V lookup: CDR1 DFQATT, CDR2 SNEGSKA (reference sequence). This CDR3 region has 11 residues. The DNA of the CDR3 is TGCAGTGCTATTCTCACAGATACGCAGTATTTT. Translated, it gives CSAILTDTQYF.

V usage is TRBV18 and J usage is TRBJ2-1, with 9 bases lining up with TRBD1. Per germline, CDR1 KGHSH and CDR2 LQKENI. The length of the CDR3 is 14 residues. V lost 2 bases and J lost 9; bases outside the gene matches: 5. The CDR3 nucleotides read TGTGCCAGCTCACCATGGGACAGGGTTATTGAGCAGTTCTTC. This gives the protein CASSPWDRVIEQFF.

The CDR3 sequence is CASSTRGLVGNQPQHF. Written as DNA, the CDR3 is TGTGCCAGCAGTACCCGAGGACTTGTTGGGAATCAGCCCCAGCATTTT. J is TRBJ1-5 and V is TRBV28; no clear D. Trimming removed 5 bases from V and 4 bases from J, with 18 bases in between. The V gene's germline CDR1 is MDHEN and CDR2 SYDVKM. The CDR3 is made up of 16 amino acids.

The V gene is TRBV2, the J gene TRBJ1-2; 7 nucleotides agree with TRBD1. The CDR3 spans 14 residues. The germline V gene has CDR1 SNHLY and CDR2 FYNNEI. The J segment lost 8 bases and the V segment lost 4 bases, leaving 10 bases of the junction unmatched. The CDR3 protein is CASSVIQGHGGYTF. The CDR3 DNA sequence: TGTGCCAGCAGTGTCATACAGGGGCACGGGGGCTACACCTTC. Full variable domain (remainder filled in from reference TRBV2 and TRBJ1-2): EPEVTQTPSHQVTQMGQEVILRCVPISNHLYFYWYRQILGQKVEFLVSFYNNEISEKSEIFDDQFSVERPDGSNFTLKIRSTKLEDSAMYFCASSVIQGHGGYTFGSGTRLTVV.

The CDR3: CASSEEGNAGPQHF. The CDR3 nucleotides read TGTGCCAGCAGCGAAGAGGGCAATGCGGGGCCCCAGCATTTT. J is TRBJ1-5 and V is TRBV7-8; D is uncertain. The CDR3 has 14 amino acids. Germline CDR1 reads SGHVS; CDR2 reads FQNEAQ. V was clipped by 5 bases and J by 9 bases, with 17 bases between them.

The V and J genes are TRBV12-3 or TRBV12-4 and TRBJ2-7; 7 nucleotides align to TRBD1. With V trimmed by 6 bases and J by 0 bases, 2 bases remained unmatched. The CDR3 runs 13 residues. CDR3 nucleotide sequence: TGTGCCAGCAGGGACAGGAGCTCCTACGAGCAGTACTTC. It encodes CASRDRSSYEQYF.

The CDR3 region is CASSIAGTASVYEQYF. CDR3 sequence (DNA): TGTGCCAGTAGTATAGCTGGGACAGCGTCGGTTTACGAGCAGTACTTC. The chain couples TRBV19 to TRBJ2-7, with 7 positions matching TRBD1. Germline lookup yields CDR1 LNHDA and CDR2 SQIVND (reference sequence). Trimming cost V 1 base and J 4 bases; bases outside gene matches: 10. CDR3 size: 16 residues. The variable domain in full, with the rest retrieved from reference TRBV19 and TRBJ2-7, is DGGITQSPKYLFRKEGQNVTLSCEQNLNHDAMYWYRQDPGQGLRLIYYSQIVNDFQKGDIAEGYSVSREKKESFPLTVTSAQKNPTAFYLCASSIAGTASVYEQYFGPGTRLTVT.

The chain uses TRBV6-5 and TRBJ2-7; TRBD2 matches at 10 bases. CDR3 length equals 14 residues. Per the germline V gene, CDR1 is MNHEY and CDR2 is SVGAGI. The J segment lost 6 bases and the V segment lost 6 bases, leaving 8 bases of the junction unmatched. CDR3 DNA sequence: TGTGCCAGCAGCTTTGGGGCTAGCGGGAGCGAGCAGTACTTC. It specifies CASSFGASGSEQYF.

V is TRBV7-2 and J is TRBJ2-7; D is possibly TRBD2 (5 bases). CDR1 SGHTA and CDR2 FQGNSA come from the germline V gene. The V end lost 2 bases, the J end lost 3 bases, and 11 bases lay between the germline ends. CDR3 length: 14 amino acids. CDR3 loop: CASSLLYGSYEQYF. The CDR3, as DNA: TGTGCCAGCAGCTTACTTTATGGGAGCTACGAGCAGTACTTC.

The chain uses TRBV7-8 and TRBJ1-4; D is perhaps TRBD1 (6 bases). Per germline, CDR1 SGHVS and CDR2 FQNEAQ. This CDR3 has 15 amino acids. The ends were cut back, 2 bases at V and 5 bases at J, with 12 bases in the middle. CDR3 nucleotides: TGTGCCAGCAGCTTAATCCCCGGACAGAATGAAAAACTGTTTTTT. The encoded protein is CASSLIPGQNEKLFF.

This sequence joins TRBV4-1 and TRBJ1-6; no clear D gene. V was trimmed by 0 bases and J by 9 bases, leaving 6 bases between them. The CDR3 runs to 13 residues. Germline CDR1 MGHRA, CDR2 YSYEKL. CDR3 amino acids: CASSQDSSSPLHF. CDR3 nucleotide sequence: TGCGCCAGCAGCCAAGATTCTAGTTCACCCCTCCACTTT.

This chain joins TRBV9 and TRBJ2-5, with D tentatively TRBD1 (5 bases). The CDR3 extends over 13 amino acids. In germline, CDR1 is SGDLS, CDR2 YYNGEE. V dropped 3 bases and J dropped 1 base, with 7 bases sitting between them. The CDR3 DNA is TGTGCCAGCAGCGAGGGGCTCCAAGAGACCCAGTACTTC. It translates to CASSEGLQETQYF.

The rearrangement joins TRBV24-1 to TRBJ2-3, with D possibly matching TRBD2 (7 bases). There are 13 residues in the CDR3. Germline CDR1 reads KGHDR; CDR2 reads SFDVKD. The ends were cut back, 9 bases at V and 6 bases at J, with 15 bases in the middle. CDR3 amino acids: CATAGGARDTQYF. CDR3 nucleotides: TGTGCCACCGCTGGGGGGGCAAGGGATACGCAGTATTTT.

The chain couples TRBV2 to TRBJ2-7, with TRBD1 identical over 10 bases. The CDR3 extends over 15 amino acids. CDR1 is SNHLY and CDR2 is FYNNEI in the germline V gene. V lost 6 bases and J lost 0; bases outside the gene matches: 5. Here the CDR3 DNA reads TGTGCCAGCAGGGGACAGGGGCTATCCTCCTACGAGCAGTACTTC. Translation gives CASRGQGLSSYEQYF.

The chain links TRBV5-6 to TRBJ2-7, with 8 bases matching TRBD1. The germline gives CDR1 SGHDT, CDR2 YYEEEE. J gave up 0 bases and V 2 bases, and 1 base lay outside the gene matches. The CDR3 is 14 amino acids. In DNA form, the CDR3 reads TGTGCCAGCAGCTTCGGACAGGGCTCCTACGAGCAGTACTTC. Translating it yields CASSFGQGSYEQYF.